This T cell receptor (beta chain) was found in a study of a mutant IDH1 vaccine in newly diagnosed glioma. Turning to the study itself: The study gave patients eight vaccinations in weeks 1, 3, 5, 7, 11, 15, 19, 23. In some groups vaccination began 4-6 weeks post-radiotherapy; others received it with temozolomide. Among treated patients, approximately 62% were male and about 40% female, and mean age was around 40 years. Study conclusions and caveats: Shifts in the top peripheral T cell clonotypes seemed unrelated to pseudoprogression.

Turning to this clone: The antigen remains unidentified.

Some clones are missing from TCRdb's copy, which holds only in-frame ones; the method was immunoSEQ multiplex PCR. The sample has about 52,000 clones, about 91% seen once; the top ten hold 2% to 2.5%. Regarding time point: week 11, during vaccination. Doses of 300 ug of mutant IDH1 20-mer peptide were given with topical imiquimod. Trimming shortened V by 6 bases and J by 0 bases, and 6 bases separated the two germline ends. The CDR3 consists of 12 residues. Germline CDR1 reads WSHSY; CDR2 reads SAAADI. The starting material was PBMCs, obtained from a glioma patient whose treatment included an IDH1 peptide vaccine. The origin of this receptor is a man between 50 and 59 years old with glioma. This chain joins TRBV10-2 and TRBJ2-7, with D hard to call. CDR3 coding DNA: TGCGCCAGCAGGGCAGACTCCTACGAGCAGTACTTC. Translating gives CASRADSYEQYF.